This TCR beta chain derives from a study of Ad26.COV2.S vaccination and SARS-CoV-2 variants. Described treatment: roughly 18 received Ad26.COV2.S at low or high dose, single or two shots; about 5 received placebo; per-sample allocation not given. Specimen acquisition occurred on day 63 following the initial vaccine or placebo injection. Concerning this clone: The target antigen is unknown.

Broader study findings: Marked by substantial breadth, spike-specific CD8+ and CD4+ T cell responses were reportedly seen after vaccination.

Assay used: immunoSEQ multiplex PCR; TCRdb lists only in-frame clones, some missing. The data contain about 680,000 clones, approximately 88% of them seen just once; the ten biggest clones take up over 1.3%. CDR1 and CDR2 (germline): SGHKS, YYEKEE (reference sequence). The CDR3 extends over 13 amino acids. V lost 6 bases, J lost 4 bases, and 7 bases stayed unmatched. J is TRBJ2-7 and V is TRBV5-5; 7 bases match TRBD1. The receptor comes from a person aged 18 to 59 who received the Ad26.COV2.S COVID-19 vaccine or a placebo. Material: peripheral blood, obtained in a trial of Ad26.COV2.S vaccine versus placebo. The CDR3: CASNTGVGYEQYF. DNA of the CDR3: TGTGCCAGCAACACAGGGGTCGGTTACGAGCAGTACTTC.